This T cell receptor (beta chain) came from a study of Graves' ophthalmopathy and Graves' hyperthyroidism. Study-wide results and caveats: Blood contained most expanded thyroid clonotypes exceeding 0.001 frequency.

This CDR3 has 15 amino acids. Germline loops: CDR1 SGHTA, CDR2 FQGNSA. Using RNA transcripts, the TCR beta CDR3 regions were amplified. The first round was an RT-PCR with HTBI primers, and the second round was a multiplex PCR. Using its own MiXCR run on the multiplex PCR reads, TCRdb lists one record per CDR3 protein. The sample lists 600,000 to 950,000 distinct CDR3 sequences; 35% to 50% were seen once. The study excluded patients with other autoimmune diseases, uncontrolled infections, pregnancy or lactation. Orbital computed tomography and thyroid ultrasound, along with TRAb, serum thyroxine and clinical symptoms, underpinned diagnosis. Isolation of PBMCs was performed using around 9.1 ml of fresh peripheral blood. To note about this clonotype: What it binds is unknown. The junction and the germline gene differ at one end; a read error may be behind it.

The sequence derives from an adult man with Graves' ophthalmopathy. Source material: peripheral blood. The rearrangement links TRBV7-2 to TRBJ2-5, with a possible D match to TRBD2 (5 bases). The CDR3 DNA sequence: TGTGCCAGCAGCTTATCCCCTAGCTTCGGAGAGGCCCAGTACTTC. Its translation: CASSLSPSFGEAQYF.